This T cell receptor beta chain was sequenced in a study of T cell responses to AZD1222 COVID-19 vaccine. Measured with immunoSEQ multiplex PCR; TCRdb has only the in-frame clones, and not every one. The sample lists 150,000 to 200,000 clones, around nine tenths occurring once. Germline CDR1 SGHVS, CDR2 FQNEAQ. CDR3 length: 14 residues. Trimming shortened V by 5 bases and J by 2 bases, and 10 bases separated the two germline ends. The sample was peripheral blood, taken 28 days after the second AZD1222 dose. The TCR was taken from an adult who received the AZD1222 COVID-19 vaccine. This chain connects TRBV7-8 to TRBJ1-5; D not certain. The CDR3 bases are TGTGCCAGCAGCCTCCGGTCGGGCAATCAGCCCCAGCATTTT. Translation: CASSLRSGNQPQHF.